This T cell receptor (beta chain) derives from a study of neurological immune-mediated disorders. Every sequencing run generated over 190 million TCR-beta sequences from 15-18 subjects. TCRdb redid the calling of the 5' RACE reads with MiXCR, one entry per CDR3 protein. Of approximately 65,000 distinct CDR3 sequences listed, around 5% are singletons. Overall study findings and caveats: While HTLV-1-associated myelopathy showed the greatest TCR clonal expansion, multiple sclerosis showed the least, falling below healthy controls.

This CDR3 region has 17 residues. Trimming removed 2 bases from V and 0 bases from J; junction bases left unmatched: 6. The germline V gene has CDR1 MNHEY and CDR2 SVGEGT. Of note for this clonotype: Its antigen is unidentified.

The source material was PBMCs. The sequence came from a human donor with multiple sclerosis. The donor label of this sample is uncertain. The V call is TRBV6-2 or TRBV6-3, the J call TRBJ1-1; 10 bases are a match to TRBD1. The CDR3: CASSYPRQGAVNTEAFF. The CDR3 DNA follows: TGTGCCAGCAGTTACCCAAGACAGGGGGCAGTGAACACTGAAGCTTTCTTT.